This record looks at one TCR beta chain sequence and its context. The CDR3 runs to 16 residues. V dropped 5 bases and J dropped 6 bases, with 20 bases sitting between them. In germline, CDR1 is MDHEN, CDR2 SYDVKM. Combined were second doses at about 4 or about 12 weeks. The table came from immunoSEQ multiplex PCR; TCRdb's copy has only in-frame clones and leaves some out. In the table there are 190,000 or so clones, more than 75% of which are singletons. These data originate in a study of T cell responses to AZD1222 COVID-19 vaccine. The origin of this receptor is an adult who received the AZD1222 COVID-19 vaccine. The rearrangement uses TRBV28 and TRBJ2-4; possible D gene TRBD2, 8 bases. The sequencing used peripheral blood, collected 28 days after the second AZD1222 dose. The CDR3 loop is CASSPPDRAGGNIQYF. The CDR3 DNA is TGTGCCAGCAGTCCCCCAGACAGGGCGGGGGGAAACATTCAGTACTTC.